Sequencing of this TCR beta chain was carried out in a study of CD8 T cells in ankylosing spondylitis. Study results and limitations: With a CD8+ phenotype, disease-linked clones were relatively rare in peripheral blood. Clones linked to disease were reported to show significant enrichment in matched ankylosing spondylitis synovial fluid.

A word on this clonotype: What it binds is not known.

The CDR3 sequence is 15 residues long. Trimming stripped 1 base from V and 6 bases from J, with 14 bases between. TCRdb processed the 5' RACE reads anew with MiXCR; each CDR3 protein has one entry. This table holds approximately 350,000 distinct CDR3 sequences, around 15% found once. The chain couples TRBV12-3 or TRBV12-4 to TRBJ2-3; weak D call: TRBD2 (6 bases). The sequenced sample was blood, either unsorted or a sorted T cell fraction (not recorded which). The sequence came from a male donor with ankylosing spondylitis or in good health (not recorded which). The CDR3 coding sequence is TGTGCCAGCAGTTTAGATGGGGGGAGAGGGGATACGCAGTATTTT. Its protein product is CASSLDGGRGDTQYF.